The rows below give T cell receptor beta chains drawn from one sample of a study of OX40 agonist ivuxolimab in advanced cancers. Libraries were prepared by immunoSEQ multiplex PCR; TCRdb keeps only in-frame clonotypes and omits some of them. The profile shows roughly 59,000 clones, over 75% of them singletons. Sequencing was performed on CD4+ or CD8+ T cells sorted from blood, taken in a trial of the OX40 agonist ivuxolimab. Every receptor here comes from an adult with an advanced solid tumor such as melanoma, head and neck, liver or kidney cancer. The CDR3 runs from the conserved cysteine through the conserved F or W. D genes are given only for firm matches. Expanded clones are given a class, and other clones once, few, many or no size at all.

d_call: NA; j_call: TRBJ1-2; clone_size: once; v_call: TRBV28; cdr3_aa: CASSLRTYGYTF; cdr3_nt: TGTGCCAGCAGTTTACGGACCTATGGCTACACCTTC
d_call: NA; j_call: TRBJ1-5; clone_size: NA; v_call: TRBV2; cdr3_aa: CASSEWGGLGNQPQHF; cdr3_nt: TGTGCCAGCAGTGAGTGGGGCGGGCTCGGCAATCAGCCCCAGCATTTT
d_call: NA; j_call: TRBJ2-1; clone_size: NA; v_call: TRBV5-4; cdr3_aa: CASSEEGGYNEQFF; cdr3_nt: TGTGCCAGCAGCGAGGAGGGTGGGTACAATGAGCAGTTCTTC
d_call: NA; j_call: TRBJ1-1; clone_size: NA; v_call: TRBV21-1; cdr3_aa: CASSKYDRGLSTEAFF; cdr3_nt: TGTGCCAGCAGCAAATATGACAGGGGGCTGAGCACTGAAGCTTTCTTT
d_call: TRBD2; j_call: TRBJ2-1; clone_size: NA; v_call: TRBV2; cdr3_aa: CASRWTSGNEQFF; cdr3_nt: TGTGCCAGCAGATGGACTAGCGGCAATGAGCAGTTCTTC
d_call: TRBD2; j_call: TRBJ2-1; clone_size: NA; v_call: TRBV5-1; cdr3_aa: CASSLVGTSGVGYNEQFF; cdr3_nt: TGCGCCAGCAGCTTGGTAGGCACTAGCGGGGTGGGATACAATGAGCAGTTCTTC
d_call: TRBD1; j_call: TRBJ1-6; clone_size: NA; v_call: TRBV25-1; cdr3_aa: CASSDDRVSYSPLHF; cdr3_nt: TGTGCCAGCAGTGACGACAGGGTTTCGTATTCACCCCTCCACTTT
d_call: NA; j_call: TRBJ1-3; clone_size: few; v_call: TRBV5-4; cdr3_aa: CASSSWGLSSGNTIYF; cdr3_nt: TGTGCCAGCAGCTCATGGGGTCTGAGCTCTGGAAACACCATATATTTT
d_call: TRBD2; j_call: TRBJ2-7; clone_size: NA; v_call: TRBV6-5; cdr3_aa: CASSYRAGSSYEQYF; cdr3_nt: TGTGCCAGCAGTTACCGAGCGGGATCCTCCTACGAGCAGTACTTC
d_call: TRBD2; j_call: TRBJ2-7; clone_size: NA; v_call: TRBV7-2; cdr3_aa: CASSLELAGEQYF; cdr3_nt: TGTGCCAGCAGCTTAGAACTAGCGGGTGAGCAGTACTTC
d_call: NA; j_call: TRBJ1-3; clone_size: NA; v_call: TRBV28; cdr3_aa: CASSLGGVRGNTIYF; cdr3_nt: TGTGCCAGCAGTTTAGGCGGCGTCCGCGGAAACACCATATATTTT
d_call: NA; j_call: TRBJ1-1; clone_size: few; v_call: TRBV4-1; cdr3_aa: CASSRASAGAKEAAFF; cdr3_nt: TGCGCCAGCAGCCGAGCGTCCGCCGGGGCAAAGGAGGCAGCTTTCTTT
d_call: NA; j_call: TRBJ1-4; clone_size: once; v_call: TRBV7-8; cdr3_aa: CASSTTGLTSYEKLFF; cdr3_nt: TGTGCCAGCAGCACGACCGGACTAACCTCCTACGAAAAACTGTTTTTT
d_call: TRBD2; j_call: TRBJ2-1; clone_size: NA; v_call: TRBV29-1; cdr3_aa: CSVEDPSGGRATEQFF; cdr3_nt: TGCAGCGTTGAAGATCCATCGGGGGGGAGGGCCACTGAGCAGTTCTTC